The T cell receptor (beta chain) under discussion was sequenced for a study of T cell responses to AZD1222 COVID-19 vaccine. TCRdb keeps only in-frame clones here, not all; method: immunoSEQ multiplex PCR. Of 55,000 to 85,000 clones listed, about 83% were seen once; the top ten hold over 8%. CDR1 and CDR2 (germline): KGHSH, LQKENI. The V end lost 5 bases, the J end lost 6 bases, and 7 bases lay between the germline ends. This CDR3 has 11 residues. Sequenced material: peripheral blood, taken on day 0 of AZD1222 vaccination. The clonotype comes from an adult in good health. The chain uses TRBV18 and TRBJ1-2; possibly TRBD1 for D (6 bases). The CDR3 DNA reads TGTGCCAGCTCATCAGGGGATGGCTACACCTTC. Residues: CASSSGDGYTF.